This TCR beta chain was captured in a study of beta chain features in type 1 diabetes. Note on this clone: Its antigen is currently unknown.

The V gene's germline CDR1 is LGHNA and CDR2 YSLEER. The length of the CDR3 is 18 residues. V lost 0 bases and J lost 3, with 17 bases in between. TCRB transcripts that were expressed got sequenced, as all of the isolated RNA had been reverse transcribed. Here immunoSEQ multiplex PCR was the method, and the copy in TCRdb shows in-frame clones only, minus some. The sample includes hundreds of thousands of clones, 15% to 18% seen only once; the top ten take around 0.095%. Study-level findings and limits: The analysis here could not establish whether HLA type shapes TCRB rearrangement.

The chain recombines TRBV4-3 with TRBJ1-4; D not certain. Sequencing was carried out using naive CD4+ T cells from blood. This TCR was sampled from a man between 18 and 35 years old in good health. The chain's CDR3 is CASSQDFNSPGANEKLFF. The CDR3 DNA follows: TGCGCCAGCAGCCAAGATTTTAACTCCCCCGGGGCTAATGAAAAACTGTTTTTT.